This T cell receptor (beta chain) is drawn from a study of regulatory T cells in long-lasting Graves disease. Germline assignment: CDR1 MNHEY and CDR2 SMNVEV (reference sequence). CDR3 length: 14 residues. V was pared by 7 bases and J by 10 bases, with 14 bases of the junction left unmatched. Documented time point: persistent/refractory GD, antithyroid drugs over 5 years with positive TRAb. PBMCs were the source of the RNA used for TCR sequencing. This clonotype was seen many times. The target antigen is unknown. Overall study results and limits: It was in persistent disease that TRBV28, TRBJ1-2 and TRBJ2-5 were favored.

Through Arm-PCR of CDR3 regions and iRepertoire HTBI primers, TCR beta libraries were built. MiXCR, applied by TCRdb to the multiplex PCR reads, yields one record per CDR3 protein. The sample consists of 500,000 to 700,000 distinct CDR3 sequences, about 30% of them appearing once. The TCR originated in a female donor with Graves disease. Specimen: peripheral blood mononuclear cells (PBMCs), collected when the disease was refractory, from a patient treated with antithyroid drugs. The genes are TRBV27 and TRBJ1-1, with TRBD1 matching over 8 bases. CDR3 coding DNA: TGTGCCAGCAAAACGGGACAGGATGTAAAGGGAGCTTTCTTT. Amino acids: CASKTGQDVKGAFF.